This T cell receptor beta chain originates from a study of shared clonotypes between healthy human individuals. Study-level information: The donor pool was made up of two women and three men aged 18 to 49.

Note on this clone: Its target is not known.

Notes on the study in general: The four-donor shared clonotypes exceeded non-shared clonotypes in generation probability, with non-shared ones scoring lower.

Germline V lookup: CDR1 SGDLS, CDR2 YYNGEE. The trim removed 2 bases at V and 6 bases at J, leaving 4 bases unmatched. This CDR3 is 16 amino acids long. The protocol was immunoSEQ multiplex PCR, while the TCRdb copy is restricted to in-frame clones and leaves out a portion. The sample gives approximately 1,000,000 clones, 60% to 85% of which show up once; 0.89% is in the top ten. V usage is TRBV9 and J usage is TRBJ2-2, with 13 bases fitting TRBD2. This receptor was obtained from a man younger than 35 in good health. Some clones in this sample may be carry-over from other donors' samples. Source material: memory CD4+ T cells from PBMCs. Subset defined: CD45RA-negative fraction. The CDR3 nucleotides are TGTGCCAGCAGCGTCCTCGGACTAGCGGGAGCCGGGGAGCTGTTTTTT. This gives the protein CASSVLGLAGAGELFF.